The 21 T cell receptor beta chains below were found in one sample sequenced in a study of CD8+ T cells in alopecia areata. Reverse transcription of extracted RNA yielded cDNA, which provided the sequencing template. The method was immunoSEQ multiplex PCR; TCRdb's version includes in-frame clones alone and lacks a portion of them. Recorded here are about 300,000 clones, none singletons. Separation of pooled cutaneous lymph node cells was by sorting with CD4, CD8alpha, NKG2D, NKG2ACE and other markers. Sequenced material: CD4+ T cells sorted from a lymph node. The receptors were gathered from a C3H/HeJ mouse with alopecia areata. This mouse strain has H2-k as its MHC haplotype.

In regard to this clone: Gene names are the mouse ones. The read falls 4 residues short of the CDR3 end, and the missing part is taken from the germline J gene. The chain couples TRBV31 to TRBJ2-2, with D perhaps TRBD1 (5 bases). With 4 bases removed from V and 5 bases from J, the gap between germline ends came to 11 bases. CDR3 size: 13 residues. The germline V gene encodes CDR1 GKSSPN and CDR2 SITVG. CDR3: CAWIGQGTGQLYF. The covered CDR3 bases are TGTGCCTGGATCGGCCAGGGAACCGGG.

This clone was found a few times. Germline and genes: mouse. The read terminates 4 residues ahead of where the CDR3 ends, so the germline J gene completes it. The chain recombines TRBV13-2 with TRBJ2-2; 9 bases match TRBD2. The junction had 6 bases not matched to a gene; V was cut back by 0 bases and J by 0 bases. Germline CDR1 NNHNN, CDR2 SYGAGS (reference sequence). The CDR3 runs to 18 residues. The sequenced CDR3 bases are TGTGCCAGCGGTGATGCGAGGACTGGGGATTCAAACACCGGG. Its translation is CASGDARTGDSNTG. The full CDR3 is CASGDARTGDSNTGQLYF.

For this clone: Mouse gene names and germline throughout. Sequencing ends 4 residues short of the CDR3 end; the germline J gene provides the rest. The chain joins TRBV2 to TRBJ2-2; TRBD1 matches at 9 bases. Trimming at V came to 6 bases and at J to 0 bases, leaving 5 bases not matched to a gene. Germline loops: CDR1 LGHNA, CDR2 YSYQKL. The length of the CDR3 is 16 residues. The CDR3 reads CASSPGQGTNTGQLYF. CDR3 DNA, as far as it was read: TGTGCCAGCAGTCCGGGACAGGGCACAAACACCGGG.

This clone was observed a handful of times. Gene names and germline refer to mouse. The CDR3 is cut off 4 residues early in the read; its end comes from the germline J gene. This sequence joins TRBV5 and TRBJ1-1, with D tentatively TRBD1 (5 bases). The CDR3 is 15 amino acids. Germline lookup yields CDR1 LGHNA and CDR2 YNLKQL (reference sequence). The ends were cut back, 0 bases at V and 1 base at J, with 9 bases in the middle. CDR3 amino acids: CASSQDGGWNTEVFF. The part of the CDR3 DNA that was read is TGTGCCAGCAGCCAAGATGGGGGGTGGAACACA.

This clone was seen a handful of times. The genes are named according to mouse. The sequence runs out 4 residues before the end of the CDR3; the remainder is reconstructed from the germline J gene. The chain combines TRBV14 with TRBJ1-1; D is ambiguous. Germline lookup yields CDR1 SGHDT and CDR2 FRDEAV. The CDR3 contains 13 residues. Trimming shortened V by 4 bases and J by 1 base, and 8 bases separated the two germline ends. The CDR3 reads CASSLVGNTEVFF. CDR3 DNA (partial): TGTGCCAGCAGTCTGGTGGGGAACACA.

This clone has more than one count but fewer than ten. The genes are named according to mouse. Read sequence stops 4 residues before the CDR3 end, and the germline J gene provides the missing end. V usage is TRBV13-1 and J usage is TRBJ2-3; 12 bases match TRBD1. The CDR3 has 16 residues. Per germline, CDR1 NSHNY and CDR2 SYGAGN. V lost 6 bases, J lost 0 bases, and 5 bases stayed unmatched. CDR3 DNA (partial): TGTGCCAGCACCTCGGGACAGGGGGCTAGTGCAGAA. Translated, it gives CASTSGQGASAE. The whole CDR3 protein is CASTSGQGASAETLYF.

Notes on this clone: The genes and germline here are from mouse. The sample has other DNA sequences that encode this CDR3 too. The covered CDR3 bases are TGTGCCAGCAGCCAGACTGGGGGCTATGCT. It yields the protein CASSQTGGYA. In full, the CDR3 reads CASSQTGGYAEQFF. V usage is TRBV5 and J usage is TRBJ2-1; 9 positions match TRBD2. Read sequence stops 4 residues before the CDR3 end, and the germline J gene provides the missing end. V lost 3 bases, J lost 3 bases, and 0 bases stayed unmatched. The germline CDR1 and CDR2 sequences are LGHNA and YNLKQL (reference sequence). The length of the CDR3 is 14 residues.

With respect to this clone: Any gene name here is a mouse gene name. The CDR3 end lies 4 residues beyond the end of the read and is filled in from the germline J gene. The chain is built from TRBV5 and TRBJ1-1, with a weak D call TRBD1 (5 bases). Per germline, CDR1 LGHNA and CDR2 YNLKQL (reference sequence). The germline V and J ends were trimmed by 0 bases and 4 bases, with 12 bases remaining between them. This CDR3 spans 15 amino acids. The DNA read from the CDR3 is TGTGCCAGCAGCCAAGATCTTCAGGGAAGCACA. Its protein product is CASSQDLQGST. The full CDR3 reads CASSQDLQGSTEVFF.

Note on this clone: Genes here carry mouse names. The sequenced fragment ends 4 residues before the CDR3 boundary, so the rest is inferred from the germline J gene. The J gene is TRBJ2-5, the V gene TRBV14; 7 nucleotides align to TRBD1. CDR1 and CDR2 (germline): SGHDT, FRDEAV. The junction had 5 bases not matched to a gene; V was cut back by 4 bases and J by 3 bases. This CDR3 comprises 14 residues. CDR3 DNA, as far as it was read: TGTGCCAGCAGTATCCGGGACAGACAAGAC. Translation gives CASSIRDRQD. The complete CDR3 sequence is CASSIRDRQDTQYF.

Notes on this clone: Any gene name here is a mouse gene name. The read terminates 4 residues ahead of where the CDR3 ends, so the germline J gene completes it. The rearrangement links TRBV1 to TRBJ2-2, with D maybe TRBD1 (5 bases). V was clipped by 3 bases and J by 2 bases, with 10 bases between them. The CDR3 covers 15 residues. Germline-derived CDR1 and CDR2 are NSQYPW and LRSPGD (reference sequence). The DNA read from the CDR3 is TGCACCTGCAGTGCTAGGGGAAAGAACACCGGG. Amino acid sequence: CTCSARGKNTG. The complete CDR3 protein is CTCSARGKNTGQLYF.

This clone showed up just a few times. Here the gene names and germline are mouse. The observed sequence ends 4 residues before the CDR3 terminus, with the missing tail filled in from the germline J gene. J is TRBJ1-2 and V is TRBV13-2; D is perhaps TRBD1 (6 bases). Looked up from germline, CDR1 is NNHNN and CDR2 is SYGAGS (reference sequence). This CDR3 has 15 amino acids. V shed 2 bases and J shed 0 bases, with 11 bases lying between them. CDR3 loop: CASGEIQGSNSDYTF. CDR3 DNA, as far as it was read: TGTGCCAGCGGTGAGATACAGGGTTCAAACTCC.

About this clone: Gene names and germline match the mouse. The read ends 4 residues shy of where the CDR3 ends; the end is completed using the germline J gene. This chain links TRBV13-1 with TRBJ2-5; D perhaps matches TRBD1 (5 bases). This CDR3 has 14 residues. Germline V gives CDR1 NSHNY, CDR2 SYGAGN. CDR3 DNA, as far as it was read: TGTGCCAGCAGTCCTCAGGGTCGGGAAGAC. Protein sequence: CASSPQGRED. The complete CDR3 sequence is CASSPQGREDTQYF.

As for this clone: Any gene name here is a mouse gene name. The read ends 4 residues early relative to the CDR3; the germline J gene fills the gap. Other DNA sequences within the sample encode an identical CDR3. V and J are TRBV31 and TRBJ2-1; 8 bases match TRBD1. Germline loops: CDR1 GKSSPN, CDR2 SITVG. The CDR3 runs 15 residues. The J segment lost 1 base and the V segment lost 0 bases, leaving 2 bases of the junction unmatched. The CDR3 bases that were read are TGTGCCTGGAGTCTAGCAGGGGGCAACTATGCT. It encodes CAWSLAGGNYA. The entire CDR3 protein reads CAWSLAGGNYAEQFF.

About this clone: These gene names are mouse names. The DNA ends 4 residues before the CDR3 does, and the rest of the CDR3 is filled in from the germline J gene. The chain has TRBV1 and TRBJ2-3; possible D gene TRBD1, 6 bases. Trimming left V 7 bases short and J 0 bases short, with 8 bases between. The CDR3 is 13 amino acids. CDR1 is NSQYPW, CDR2 LRSPGD, per germline (reference sequence). The CDR3 bases that were read are TGCACCTGCAAACAGGGTAGTGCAGAA. Translated: CTCKQGSAE. The whole CDR3 reads CTCKQGSAETLYF. Supplemented by reference TRBV1 and TRBJ2-3, the full variable domain reads VTLLEQNPRWRLVPRGQAVNLRCILKNSQYPWMSWYQQDLQKQLQWLFTLRSPGDKEVKSLPGADYLATRVTDTELRLQVANMSQGRTLYCTCKQGSAETLYFGSGTRLTVL.

This clone occurred a few times. Mouse gene names and germline throughout. The CDR3 is cut off 4 residues early in the read; its end comes from the germline J gene. This chain links TRBV31 with TRBJ2-5; TRBD1 agrees at 7 bases. The ends lost 2 bases at V and 2 bases at J; junction bases unmatched: 4. Germline CDR1 GKSSPN, CDR2 SITVG. The CDR3 loop spans 14 amino acids. CDR3 DNA, as far as it was read: TGTGCCTGGAGTATTGGGACAGTCCAAGAC. This translates into CAWSIGTVQD. The whole CDR3 region reads CAWSIGTVQDTQYF.

Concerning this clone itself: Gene labels here are mouse ones. Read data end 4 residues before the CDR3 end; the end is taken from the germline J gene. The sample has other DNA sequences that encode this CDR3 too. V is TRBV1 and J is TRBJ1-2, with 7 nucleotides matching TRBD1. This CDR3 is 14 amino acids long. V was pared by 4 bases and J by 2 bases, with 4 bases of the junction left unmatched. The V gene's germline CDR1 is NSQYPW and CDR2 LRSPGD (reference sequence). The sequenced CDR3 bases are TGCACCTGCAGTGGACAGGGAGGGAACTCC. Translation: CTCSGQGGNS. The full CDR3 protein reads CTCSGQGGNSDYTF.

Only a few counts were recorded for this clone. Gene names follow the mouse nomenclature. The CDR3 end is not reached by the read, which stops 4 residues before it; the germline J gene fills it in. The chain carries TRBV19 and TRBJ2-7, with D maybe TRBD1 (6 bases). The CDR3 is 13 amino acids. Deletions cut 6 bases from V and 3 bases from J, with 13 bases between. Per germline, CDR1 FNHDT and CDR2 SITEND (reference sequence). The CDR3 spells CASTSRDNYEQYF. The sequenced part of the CDR3 DNA is TGTGCCAGCACCTCCCGGGACAACTAT.

As for this clone: Gene names and germline match the mouse. With the read ending 4 residues before the CDR3 end, the germline J gene is used to fill in that end. The J gene is TRBJ2-3, the V gene TRBV13-3; possible D gene TRBD1, 5 bases. CDR1 is NNHDY and CDR2 is SYVADS in the germline V gene. The CDR3 is 15 residues long. V lost 0 bases and J 2 bases, leaving 10 bases between the germline ends. CDR3: CASSDAGRAAETLYF. The part of the CDR3 DNA that was read is TGTGCCAGCAGTGATGCGGGCAGGGCTGCAGAA.

This clone was counted between two and nine times. The genes are named according to mouse. The CDR3 extends 4 residues past the end of the read, so its final part is completed from the germline J gene. The chain carries TRBV19 and TRBJ1-1; 10 nucleotides match TRBD1. J gave up 3 bases and V 0 bases, and 5 bases lay outside the gene matches. CDR1 and CDR2 (germline): FNHDT, SITEND (reference sequence). The CDR3 totals 16 residues. The part of the CDR3 DNA that was read is TGTGCCAGCAGTATAGCTAGGACAGGGGGGGACACA. Its protein is CASSIARTGGDT. The entire CDR3 protein is CASSIARTGGDTEVFF.

This clone came up many times. All gene names here are mouse names. The sequence runs out 4 residues before the end of the CDR3; the remainder is reconstructed from the germline J gene. The J gene is TRBJ2-7, the V gene TRBV19; 7 nucleotides line up with TRBD1. The CDR3 extends over 13 amino acids. With 3 bases clipped from V and 2 bases from J, the junction kept 2 bases outside the gene matches. Germline loops: CDR1 FNHDT, CDR2 SITEND (reference sequence). Here the CDR3 reads CASSTGTAYEQYF. The sequenced CDR3 bases are TGTGCCAGCAGTACCGGGACAGCCTAT.

This clone was counted a few times. All gene names here are mouse names. Sequencing ends 4 residues short of the CDR3 end; the germline J gene provides the rest. The same CDR3 also results from other DNA sequences found in this sample. This chain joins TRBV17 and TRBJ2-5; 7 nucleotides align to TRBD1. Germline values: CDR1 MNHDT, CDR2 YYDKIL. The CDR3 has 14 residues. J gave up 2 bases and V 5 bases, and 4 bases lay outside the gene matches. The DNA read from the CDR3 is TGTGCTAGCAGTCTCGGGACAGTCCAAGAC. Translating gives CASSLGTVQD. The entire CDR3 protein is CASSLGTVQDTQYF.